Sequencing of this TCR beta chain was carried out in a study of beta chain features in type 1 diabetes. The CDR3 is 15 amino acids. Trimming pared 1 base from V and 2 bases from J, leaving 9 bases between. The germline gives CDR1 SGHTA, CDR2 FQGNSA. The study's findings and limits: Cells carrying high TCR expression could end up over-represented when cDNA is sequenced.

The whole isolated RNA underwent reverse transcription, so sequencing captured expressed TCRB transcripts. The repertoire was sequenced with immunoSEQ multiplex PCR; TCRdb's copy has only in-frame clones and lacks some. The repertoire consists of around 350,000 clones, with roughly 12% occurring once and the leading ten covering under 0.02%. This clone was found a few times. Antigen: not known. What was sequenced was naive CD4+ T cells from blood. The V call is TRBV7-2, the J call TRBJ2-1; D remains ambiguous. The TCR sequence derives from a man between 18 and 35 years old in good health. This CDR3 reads CASSLGLNPYNEQFF. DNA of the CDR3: TGTGCCAGCAGCTTAGGGCTTAATCCCTACAATGAGCAGTTCTTC.